These 17 T cell receptor beta chains originate from one sample sequenced in a study of shared clonotypes between healthy human individuals. Here immunoSEQ multiplex PCR was the method, and the copy in TCRdb shows in-frame clones only, minus some. The sample gives 2 million to 2.5 million clones, approximately 95% of which show up once; more than 0.95% is in the top ten. The naive CD8 fraction comprised CD45RO-negative cells positively selected for CCR7 and excluded terminally differentiated effector memory CD45RA+ cells. The sample comprised naive CD8+ T cells sorted from blood. All receptors derive from a man between 18 and 35 years old in good health.

This rearrangement joins TRBV6-1 to TRBJ1-2, with D possibly being TRBD1 (5 bases). This CDR3 region has 15 residues. V was shortened by 6 bases and J by 1 base, with 15 bases between the two germline ends. The germline gives CDR1 MNHNS, CDR2 SASEGT. The CDR3 sequence is CASSLGRGGNYGYTF. In DNA form, the CDR3 reads TGTGCCAGCAGCTTAGGGAGGGGAGGTAACTATGGCTACACCTTC.

The rearrangement links TRBV18 to TRBJ2-5; 10 bases align to TRBD1. Per germline, CDR1 KGHSH and CDR2 LQKENI. CDR3 length: 16 residues. J was trimmed by 5 bases and V by 4 bases; bases with no gene match: 10. This chain's CDR3 is CASSRSGTGDFETQYF. CDR3 DNA: TGTGCCAGCTCACGATCCGGGACAGGGGATTTTGAGACCCAGTACTTC.

The chain combines TRBV5-6 with TRBJ1-2, with D perhaps TRBD1 (5 bases). This CDR3 contains 18 residues. V was cut by 2 bases and J by 0 bases, with 20 bases left in between. Germline assignment: CDR1 SGHDT and CDR2 YYEEEE. CDR3 coding DNA: TGTGCCAGCAGCTTTGTTCGGACATCCTATGGATCTAACTATGGCTACACCTTC. It is translated as CASSFVRTSYGSNYGYTF.

The J gene is TRBJ1-4, the V gene TRBV28; D ambiguous. CDR1 and CDR2 (germline): MDHEN, SYDVKM. V lost 4 bases to trimming and J lost 4 bases, with 10 bases between them. This CDR3 is 14 amino acids long. CDR3 residues: CASSYSSRNEKLFF. As DNA, the CDR3 is TGTGCCAGCAGTTACTCGAGCCGTAATGAAAAACTGTTTTTT.

The J gene is TRBJ1-4, the V gene TRBV11-2; D is unclear. CDR3 length: 13 amino acids. V lost 5 bases, J lost 4 bases, and 8 bases lay in between. Germline V lookup: CDR1 SGHAT, CDR2 FQNNGV. DNA of the CDR3: TGTGCCAGCAGCACAGCTAATAATGAAAAACTGTTTTTT. Translation: CASSTANNEKLFF.

The chain couples TRBV28 to TRBJ2-2; D gene ambiguous. This CDR3 contains 15 residues. Trimming left V 5 bases short and J 1 base short, with 11 bases between. Germline lookup yields CDR1 MDHEN and CDR2 SYDVKM. CDR3 nucleotide sequence: TGTGCCAGCAGTCCGCTCACGAGGAACACCGGGGAGCTGTTTTTT. Amino acids: CASSPLTRNTGELFF.

The gene calls are TRBV4-3 and TRBJ2-2; 8 bases align to TRBD1. Germline lookup yields CDR1 LGHNA and CDR2 YSLEER. This CDR3 contains 16 residues. V gave up 1 base and J gave up 5 bases; unmatched junction bases: 6. CDR3 sequence (DNA): TGCGCCAGCAGCCAAGGAGGGCAGGGGGCAACCGGGGAGCTGTTTTTT. Protein: CASSQGGQGATGELFF.

The V gene is TRBV5-4, the J gene TRBJ2-2; possible D gene TRBD2, 6 bases. CDR1 and CDR2 from the germline V gene are SGHNT and YYREEE (reference sequence). This CDR3 contains 14 residues. V was pared by 0 bases and J by 5 bases, with 8 bases between. DNA for the CDR3: TGTGCCAGCAGCTTGGCGGGGGATACCGGGGAGCTGTTTTTT. Translating it yields CASSLAGDTGELFF.

This clone occurred once. The chain uses TRBV5-4 and TRBJ2-7, with 10 bases aligning to TRBD1. CDR1 SGHNT and CDR2 YYREEE come from the germline V gene (reference sequence). The CDR3 runs to 16 residues. J was trimmed by 0 bases and V by 3 bases; bases with no gene match: 6. CDR3 protein: CASSYLGTGVSYEQYF. The CDR3 DNA is TGTGCCAGCAGCTACCTAGGGACAGGGGTCTCCTACGAGCAGTACTTC.

This clone was seen only a few times. CDR3 region: CAFGVGGTYEQYF. The CDR3 nucleotides are TGTGCCTTCGGGGTCGGAGGGACCTACGAGCAGTACTTC. The chain carries TRBV30 and TRBJ2-7; D is possibly TRBD2 (6 bases). Germline V gives CDR1 GTSNPN, CDR2 SVGIG (reference sequence). The V gene lost 7 bases and the J gene lost 2 bases, with 15 bases spanning the gap. The CDR3 has 13 amino acids.

The CDR3 DNA reads as TGTGCCAGCAGCCCTCGGACTTTGGAACATGAGCAGTTCTTC. Translating gives CASSPRTLEHEQFF. The rearrangement links TRBV7-9 to TRBJ2-1; D is possibly TRBD2 (5 bases). This CDR3 is 14 amino acids long. V dropped 5 bases and J dropped 8 bases, with 16 bases sitting between them. Germline CDR1 reads SEHNR; CDR2 reads FQNEAQ (reference sequence).

The chain joins TRBV2 to TRBJ1-4, with TRBD1 identical over 8 bases. This CDR3 has 16 amino acids. Germline CDR1 SNHLY, CDR2 FYNNEI. The ends lost 6 bases at V and 0 bases at J; junction bases unmatched: 6. The CDR3 nucleotides are TGTGCCAGCAGGGGCGGACAGGGTACAACTAATGAAAAACTGTTTTTT. Its protein is CASRGGQGTTNEKLFF.

The chain recombines TRBV4-3 with TRBJ2-7, with D tentatively TRBD2 (7 bases). V shed 5 bases and J shed 7 bases, with 12 bases lying between them. Germline assignment: CDR1 LGHNA and CDR2 YSLEER. This CDR3 region has 12 residues. The CDR3 region has the DNA TGCGCCAGCAGCAGGGGGAGGGGGGAGCAGTACTTC. Protein: CASSRGRGEQYF.

The V gene is TRBV19, the J gene TRBJ2-7, with a tentative D call TRBD1 (5 bases). The CDR3 extends over 14 amino acids. CDR1 is LNHDA, CDR2 SQIVND, per germline (reference sequence). The V end lost 3 bases, the J end lost 6 bases, and 15 bases lay between the germline ends. CDR3 sequence reads: CASSINRGPGEQYF. CDR3 sequence (DNA): TGTGCCAGTAGTATTAATAGGGGCCCGGGCGAGCAGTACTTC. Full variable domain (rest looked up from reference TRBV19 and TRBJ2-7): DGGITQSPKYLFRKEGQNVTLSCEQNLNHDAMYWYRQDPGQGLRLIYYSQIVNDFQKGDIAEGYSVSREKKESFPLTVTSAQKNPTAFYLCASSINRGPGEQYFGPGTRLTVT.

V is TRBV13 and J is TRBJ2-1; TRBD2 agrees at 14 bases. Unmatched junction bases numbered 7, after V lost 5 bases and J lost 7 bases. The germline V gene has CDR1 PRHDT and CDR2 FYEKMQ (reference sequence). This CDR3 spans 16 amino acids. The DNA of the CDR3 is TGTGCCAGCAGCCCTCCGGGACTAGCGGGAGCTAATGAGCAGTTCTTC. Its protein is CASSPPGLAGANEQFF.

As for this clone: A much larger clone lies one base from this, so it may be a read error. The chain recombines TRBV14 with TRBJ1-1, with D tentatively TRBD1 (5 bases). Germline values: CDR1 SGHDN, CDR2 FVKESK. Trimming stripped 5 bases from V and 3 bases from J, with 7 bases between. This CDR3 region has 12 residues. CDR3 sequence (DNA): TGTGCCAGCAGCATAGGGGACACTGAAGCTTTCTTT. Translating it yields CASSIGDTEAFF.

This chain joins TRBV7-8 and TRBJ1-6; D may be TRBD1 (6 bases). The germline V gene has CDR1 SGHVS and CDR2 FQNEAQ. Trimming shortened V by 5 bases and J by 2 bases, and 16 bases separated the two germline ends. The CDR3 consists of 17 residues. CDR3 loop: CASSPGEHQPYNSPLHF. CDR3 in DNA: TGTGCCAGCAGCCCAGGGGAGCATCAGCCCTATAATTCACCCCTCCACTTT.